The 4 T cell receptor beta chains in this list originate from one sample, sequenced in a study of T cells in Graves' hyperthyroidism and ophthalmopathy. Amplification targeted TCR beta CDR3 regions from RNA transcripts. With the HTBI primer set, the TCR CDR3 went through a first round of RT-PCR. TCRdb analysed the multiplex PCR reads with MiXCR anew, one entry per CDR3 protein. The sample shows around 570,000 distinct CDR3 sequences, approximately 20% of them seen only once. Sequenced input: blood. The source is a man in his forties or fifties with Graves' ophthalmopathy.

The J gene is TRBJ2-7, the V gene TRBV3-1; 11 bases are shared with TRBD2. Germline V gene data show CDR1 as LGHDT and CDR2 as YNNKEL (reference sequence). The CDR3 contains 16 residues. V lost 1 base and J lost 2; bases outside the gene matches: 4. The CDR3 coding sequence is TGTGCCAGCAGCCAAGTCCCGGGACTAGCGGCCTACGAGCAGTACTTC. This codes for CASSQVPGLAAYEQYF.

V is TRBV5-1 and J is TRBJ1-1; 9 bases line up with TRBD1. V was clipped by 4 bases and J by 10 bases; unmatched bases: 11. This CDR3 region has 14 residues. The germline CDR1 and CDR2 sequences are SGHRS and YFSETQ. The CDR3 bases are TGCGCCAGCAGCACAGCGGAACAGGGGGCTGGAGCTTTCTTT. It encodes CASSTAEQGAGAFF.

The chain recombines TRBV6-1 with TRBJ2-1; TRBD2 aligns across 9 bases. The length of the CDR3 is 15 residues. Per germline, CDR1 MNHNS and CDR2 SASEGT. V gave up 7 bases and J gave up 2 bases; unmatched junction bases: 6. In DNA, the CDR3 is TGTGCCAGCAATCGGCGGGGGGGCCCCTACAATGAGCAGTTCTTC. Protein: CASNRRGGPYNEQFF.

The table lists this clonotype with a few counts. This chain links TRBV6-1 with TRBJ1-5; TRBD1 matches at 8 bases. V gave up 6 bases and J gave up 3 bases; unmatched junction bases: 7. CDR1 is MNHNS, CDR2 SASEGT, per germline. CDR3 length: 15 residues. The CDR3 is CASRTGVMTNQPQHF. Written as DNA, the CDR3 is TGTGCCAGCAGGACAGGGGTTATGACCAATCAGCCCCAGCATTTT.